This TCR beta chain was documented in a study of high-grade serous ovarian cancer treatment subgroups (dated by TCRdb to the early 2020s). Looking at the study overall: A mean of 14,192 reads and 7,494 unique TCR beta rearrangements per sample was generated by sequencing. Under a laparoscopic triage algorithm, patients with high-grade serous ovarian cancer were grouped by complete gross resection or by neoadjuvant chemotherapy response, and the study profiled the TCR beta repertoires of these patients. The 30-patient cohort included some ten patients with no residual disease after primary surgery (R0), some ten excellent NACT responders, and some ten poor NACT responders. One primary tumor sample and two metastatic tumor samples were collected from each patient, for a total of 100 or so samples. Here is what the overall study found, with its caveats: TCR clonal relatedness correlated positively with neoantigen level and, by trend, with copy number variation and mutation load from whole-genome sequencing. TCR repertoire analyses focused on CDR3; CDR1 and CDR2 were not analyzed. Bulk tumor TCR sequencing lacked spatial information, limiting insight into HGSC tumor complexity and diversity. Repertoire similarity between tumors from the same patient ranged from roughly 0.095 to 0.85, while tumors from different patients showed almost no similarity.

Remarks on this clone: What this receptor recognizes is not known. Per-base quality was not reported, and no clone a single base away is much larger than it.

High-throughput TCR profiling via ImmunoSEQ was performed on the 80 to 100 tumor samples. In the source study's methods: Richness (unique productive sequences), clonality, evenness and relatedness were included as repertoire diversity metrics, and similarity between samples was assessed with the Bhattacharyya coefficient. A sensitivity analysis that removed TCRs with fewer than two reads produced consistent conclusions. The table comes from immuneACCESS by way of TCRdb, which keeps in-frame sequences with V and J called. Part of the clones is missing from these tables; in studies checked, under half for an unresolved V gene and the rest for unknown reasons. For V, J and clone size, that table is used; D and trimming come from the DNA. Here the sample has 10,000 or so clones; about two thirds occur a single time. The top ten constitute roughly a tenth of the sample. The tumor samples were collected prior to definitive surgery or chemotherapy. Genomic DNA was extracted by the MD Anderson Biospecimen Extraction Resource, and TCR sequencing was done by the MD Anderson Cancer Genomics Laboratory.

The germline V gene encodes CDR1 SGHTA and CDR2 FQGNSA. Inclusive of the bounding cysteine and phenylalanine, the CDR3 is 15 residues long. CDR3 DNA only is kept here, 45 bases in frame from base 1. The junction shows trimming of 4 bases on V and 5 bases on J, and the gene matches do not reach 9 bases of it. The sample consisted of tumor tissue. This clonotype originated in a human donor with high-grade serous ovarian cancer. The sequence links TRBV7-2 to TRBJ2-5; the central 8 bases match TRBD2. The DNA reads TGTGCCAGCAGCTCCCTGGGGAGCGGGAGTGAGACCCAGTACTTC. Its product reads: CASSSLGSGSETQYF.